This T cell receptor (beta chain) was retrieved from a study of control samples from healthy donors and cancer patients. This clone showed up just a few times. TCRdb's copy holds only in-frame clones and misses some; the assay was immunoSEQ multiplex PCR. The sample lists 140,000 to 150,000 clones; about nine tenths were seen once. V was trimmed by 3 bases and J by 6 bases, leaving 18 bases between them. CDR1 and CDR2 from the germline V gene are SEHNR and FQNEAQ (reference sequence). This CDR3 comprises 15 residues. Sequencing used blood. The chain recombines TRBV7-9 with TRBJ2-7; D may match TRBD1 or TRBD2 (5 bases each). The sequence was collected from a man aged 25-45 years in good health. The CDR3 loop is CASSFAEAGTIEQYF. The CDR3 DNA sequence: TGTGCCAGCAGCTTCGCGGAGGCAGGGACGATCGAGCAGTACTTC.